These T cell receptor beta chains were read from a single sample in a study of blood T cell repertoires in COVID-19. Data came from immunoSEQ multiplex PCR; TCRdb stores just in-frame clones and leaves some out. Here the sample spans approximately 80,000 clones, approximately 78% being singletons. Material: peripheral blood. These receptors were collected from a man aged 60-69 years with acute or convalescent COVID-19. CDR3s include the opening cysteine and the closing phenylalanine or tryptophan. D genes are given only for firm matches. Only some rows state a clone size, as once, few, many or a class for expanded clones.

V	J	size	D	CDR3	DNA
TRBV30	TRBJ1-1	.	TRBD1	CAWAQGENTEAFF	TGTGCCTGGGCACAGGGGGAAAATACTGAAGCTTTCTTT
TRBV10-3	TRBJ2-7	.	.	CAISELGTREQYF	TGTGCCATCAGTGAATTAGGGACTCGCGAGCAGTACTTC
TRBV3-1/TRBV3-2	TRBJ1-6	.	.	CASSQMEGNSPLHF	TGTGCCAGCAGCCAAATGGAGGGGAATTCACCCCTCCACTTT
TRBV27	TRBJ1-3	once	.	CASRSYRVGDTIYF	TGTGCCAGCAGATCCTACAGGGTCGGGGACACCATATATTTT
TRBV12-5	TRBJ2-7	few	.	CASGQTQGLGQYF	TGTGCTAGTGGTCAAACCCAGGGTTTGGGGCAGTACTTC
TRBV5-1	TRBJ1-6	few	TRBD1	CASSLTGGNSPLHF	TGCGCCAGCAGCTTGACAGGGGGAAATTCACCCCTCCACTTT
TRBV28	TRBJ1-6	.	.	CASSLRDSPLHF	TGTGCCAGCAGTCTCAGGGATTCACCCCTCCACTTT
TRBV5-1	TRBJ2-1	.	TRBD2	CASSLEGSGSSYNEQFF	TGCGCCAGCAGCTTGGAGGGTAGCGGGAGCTCCTACAATGAGCAGTTCTTC
TRBV12-2	TRBJ1-3	.	.	CASRRGQRSGNTIYF	TGTGCAAGTCGCCGGGGACAACGCTCTGGAAACACCATATATTTT
TRBV13	TRBJ1-6	.	TRBD1	CASSSRQGLSPLHF	TGTGCCAGCAGCTCCCGACAGGGTCTTTCACCCCTCCACTTT
TRBV6-4	TRBJ2-1	.	.	CASSDGGNNEQFF	TGTGCCAGCAGTGACGGGGGGAACAATGAGCAGTTCTTC
TRBV2	TRBJ1-1	few	.	CASSVERGHSEAFF	TGTGCCAGCAGTGTCGAGCGGGGGCATAGTGAAGCTTTCTTT
TRBV7-9	TRBJ2-3	once	TRBD2	CASPTEVAGRVDTQYF	TGTGCCAGCCCTACCGAAGTGGCAGGGAGGGTGGATACGCAGTATTTT
TRBV4-3	TRBJ1-6	.	TRBD1	CASSQYKTGGFDSPLHF	TGCGCCAGCAGCCAATATAAGACAGGGGGCTTCGATTCACCCCTCCACTTT
TRBV28	TRBJ1-5	few	TRBD1	CASSVGQGVDSNQPQHF	TGTGCCAGCAGTGTGGGACAGGGAGTCGATAGCAATCAGCCCCAGCATTTT
TRBV5-1	TRBJ2-3	.	.	CASSDQTGTDTQYF	TGCGCCAGCAGCGACCAGACTGGCACAGATACGCAGTATTTT
TRBV28	TRBJ2-5	.	TRBD2	CASSLYGRGRETQYF	TGTGCCAGCAGTTTATACGGGAGGGGAAGAGAGACCCAGTACTTC
TRBV5-4	TRBJ1-2	few	.	CASSLVGARGGNGYTF	TGTGCCAGCAGCTTGGTAGGGGCGAGAGGTGGGAATGGCTACACCTTC
TRBV12-5	TRBJ2-1	once	TRBD2	CASGLVGSVAGTNEQFF	TGTGCTAGTGGTTTGGTAGGTTCGGTAGCGGGGACTAATGAGCAGTTCTTC
TRBV29-1	TRBJ1-1	.	.	CSVQSPGMNTEAFF	TGCAGCGTCCAAAGCCCGGGTATGAACACTGAAGCTTTCTTT
TRBV21-1	TRBJ1-5	.	.	CASSKEGGGEDQPQHF	TGTGCCAGCAGCAAAGAGGGGGGAGGGGAGGATCAGCCCCAGCATTTT
TRBV12-2	TRBJ2-2	.	.	CASRLAGVVNTGELFF	TGTGCAAGTCGGCTAGCGGGAGTAGTGAACACCGGGGAGCTGTTTTTT
TRBV2	TRBJ1-5	.	.	CASSVGQQGNQPQHF	TGTGCCAGCAGTGTGGGGCAGCAGGGCAATCAGCCCCAGCATTTT
TRBV24-1	TRBJ2-2	.	TRBD1	CATSDGGTGPTGELFF	TGTGCCACCAGTGATGGGGGGACAGGCCCCACGGGGGAGCTGTTTTTT
TRBV6-5	TRBJ1-1	few	TRBD1	CASSSRTGRENTEAFF	TGTGCCAGCAGTTCGCGGACAGGCAGAGAGAACACTGAAGCTTTCTTT
TRBV6-6	TRBJ1-1	.	TRBD1	CASSSGQGGNTEAFF	TGTGCCAGCAGTTCGGGACAGGGGGGGAACACTGAAGCTTTCTTT
TRBV6-2/TRBV6-3	TRBJ2-6	.	TRBD1	CASSYSDGTGSSGANVLTF	TGTGCCAGCAGTTACTCGGATGGGACAGGGAGCTCTGGGGCCAACGTCCTGACTTTC
TRBV7-2	TRBJ1-6	.	.	CASSLLAATFYNSPLHF	TGTGCCAGCAGCTTACTGGCGGCGACTTTCTATAATTCACCCCTCCACTTT
TRBV7-6	TRBJ2-1	.	TRBD2	CASSSPVGGSGREQFF	TGTGCCAGCAGCTCACCTGTCGGCGGGAGTGGTCGGGAGCAGTTCTTC
TRBV5-4	TRBJ2-3	once	TRBD2	CASSGGLAGDGDTQYF	TGTGCCAGCAGCGGAGGGCTAGCGGGGGATGGAGATACGCAGTATTTT
TRBV10-3	TRBJ1-2	.	.	CATSKDYGYTF	TGTGCCACTTCTAAAGATTATGGCTACACCTTC
TRBV3-1/TRBV3-2	TRBJ1-5	.	.	CASSQVAGQPQHF	TGTGCCAGCAGCCAAGTGGCTGGTCAGCCCCAGCATTTT
TRBV6-2/TRBV6-3	TRBJ1-2	.	.	CASSNQGFQGGYTF	TGTGCCAGCAGTAATCAGGGATTCCAGGGAGGCTACACCTTC
TRBV7-9	TRBJ2-7	.	.	CASSVTNEQYF	TGTGCCAGCAGCGTGACAAACGAGCAGTACTTC
TRBV5-6	TRBJ2-3	.	.	CASSLAVGTDTQYF	TGTGCCAGCAGCTTAGCGGTTGGCACAGATACGCAGTATTTT
TRBV9	TRBJ1-4	.	.	CASSARGVNEKLFF	TGTGCCAGCAGCGCCAGGGGTGTTAATGAAAAACTGTTTTTT
TRBV9	TRBJ2-5	.	.	CASSGGQFETQYF	TGTGCCAGCAGCGGGGGGCAATTCGAGACCCAGTACTTC
TRBV2	TRBJ2-3	few	.	CASSANSLGPDTQYF	TGTGCCAGCAGTGCCAATAGCTTGGGGCCAGATACGCAGTATTTT
TRBV20-1	TRBJ2-4	.	.	CSAQGNIQYF	TGCAGTGCACAGGGCAACATTCAGTACTTC